Listed below are T cell receptor beta chains from one sample, sequenced in a study of response to subunit inactivated influenza vaccine. TCRdb ran MiXCR on the RT-PCR reads and lists one entry per CDR3 protein. The repertoire holds more than 150,000 distinct CDR3 sequences, with about 9.3% as singletons. Specimen: non-naive T cells sorted from PBMCs, collected on the day of vaccination. The source of these receptors is a middle-aged man who received an inactivated influenza vaccine. The CDR3 runs from the conserved cysteine through the conserved F or W. The D gene is left open where the match is weak. Expanded clones get a size class; other rows say once, few or many, or leave the size out.

clone_size: once; j_call: TRBJ1-4; v_call: TRBV12-3/TRBV12-4; d_call: NA; cdr3_aa: CASRAFGTGNEKLFF; cdr3_nt: TGTGCCAGCCGGGCCTTCGGGACGGGTAATGAAAAACTGTTTTTT
clone_size: NA; j_call: TRBJ2-5; v_call: TRBV11-2; d_call: TRBD1; cdr3_aa: CASSPMLGQGAETQYF; cdr3_nt: TGTGCCAGCAGCCCGATGCTGGGACAGGGGGCTGAGACCCAGTACTTC
clone_size: many; j_call: TRBJ2-5; v_call: TRBV12-3/TRBV12-4; d_call: TRBD2; cdr3_aa: CASRSHSGTSGPQETQYF; cdr3_nt: TGTGCCAGCAGATCCCACTCCGGGACTAGCGGGCCCCAAGAGACCCAGTACTTC
clone_size: NA; j_call: TRBJ1-1; v_call: TRBV6-2/TRBV6-3; d_call: NA; cdr3_aa: CASSRLGGFEAFF; cdr3_nt: TGTGCCAGCAGTCGATTGGGGGGCTTTGAAGCTTTCTTT
clone_size: few; j_call: TRBJ2-1; v_call: TRBV28; d_call: NA; cdr3_aa: CASSYARDYNEQFF; cdr3_nt: TGTGCCAGCAGTTATGCAAGGGACTACAATGAGCAGTTCTTC
clone_size: many; j_call: TRBJ2-2; v_call: TRBV7-9; d_call: NA; cdr3_aa: CASSLIGILTTTGELFF; cdr3_nt: TGTGCCAGCAGCTTAATTGGAATCTTAACTACAACCGGGGAGCTGTTTTTT
clone_size: few; j_call: TRBJ2-3; v_call: TRBV7-2; d_call: TRBD2; cdr3_aa: CASSAISGGYTQYF; cdr3_nt: TGTGCCAGCAGCGCGATTAGCGGGGGCTATACGCAGTATTTT
clone_size: few; j_call: TRBJ1-1; v_call: TRBV5-6; d_call: NA; cdr3_aa: CASSLSASEAFF; cdr3_nt: TGTGCCAGCAGCTTGTCGGCCTCTGAAGCTTTCTTT
clone_size: many; j_call: TRBJ1-1; v_call: TRBV6-5; d_call: NA; cdr3_aa: CASSYSRHMNTEAFF; cdr3_nt: TGTGCCAGCAGTTACTCAAGGCATATGAACACTGAAGCTTTCTTT
clone_size: NA; j_call: TRBJ2-7; v_call: TRBV4-3; d_call: NA; cdr3_aa: CASSQEGGYYEQYF; cdr3_nt: TGCGCCAGCAGCCAAGAAGGGGGTTACTACGAGCAGTACTTC
clone_size: NA; j_call: TRBJ2-7; v_call: TRBV2; d_call: NA; cdr3_aa: CASSEVGGSYEQYF; cdr3_nt: TGTGCCAGCAGTGAAGTCGGGGGATCCTACGAGCAGTACTTC
clone_size: many; j_call: TRBJ2-7; v_call: TRBV5-1; d_call: TRBD1; cdr3_aa: CASSHRGTDYEQYF; cdr3_nt: TGCGCCAGCAGCCACAGGGGGACAGACTACGAGCAGTACTTC
clone_size: NA; j_call: TRBJ1-2; v_call: TRBV12-3/TRBV12-4; d_call: NA; cdr3_aa: CASRDGPANYGYTF; cdr3_nt: TGTGCCAGCAGGGACGGACCGGCCAACTATGGCTACACCTTC
clone_size: few; j_call: TRBJ2-3; v_call: TRBV3-1; d_call: NA; cdr3_aa: CASSPPPGDTQYF; cdr3_nt: TGTGCCAGCAGCCCACCCCCAGGAGATACGCAGTATTTT
clone_size: few; j_call: TRBJ2-7; v_call: TRBV7-8; d_call: TRBD2; cdr3_aa: CASSTSGGWDEQYF; cdr3_nt: TGTGCCAGCAGCACTAGCGGGGGGTGGGACGAGCAGTACTTC
clone_size: NA; j_call: TRBJ1-2; v_call: TRBV6-2/TRBV6-3; d_call: NA; cdr3_aa: CASSQSGSGYTF; cdr3_nt: TGTGCCAGCAGTCAATCTGGGAGTGGCTACACCTTC
clone_size: many; j_call: TRBJ1-4; v_call: TRBV5-1; d_call: NA; cdr3_aa: CASSLGEREEKLFF; cdr3_nt: TGCGCCAGCAGCTTGGGAGAAAGAGAAGAAAAACTGTTTTTT
clone_size: many; j_call: TRBJ1-1; v_call: TRBV29-1; d_call: NA; cdr3_aa: CSVGQGDTEAFF; cdr3_nt: TGCAGCGTTGGGCAGGGAGATACTGAAGCTTTCTTT
clone_size: many; j_call: TRBJ2-5; v_call: TRBV9; d_call: NA; cdr3_aa: CASSVAGVNQETQYF; cdr3_nt: TGTGCCAGCAGCGTAGCGGGAGTAAACCAAGAGACCCAGTACTTC
clone_size: few; j_call: TRBJ2-7; v_call: TRBV24-1; d_call: TRBD2; cdr3_aa: CATSERTSGRLEQYF; cdr3_nt: TGTGCCACCAGTGAACGGACTAGCGGGAGGCTCGAGCAGTACTTC
clone_size: few; j_call: TRBJ1-6; v_call: TRBV7-2; d_call: NA; cdr3_aa: CASSQTGNNSPLHF; cdr3_nt: TGTGCCAGCAGCCAAACAGGAAACAATTCACCCCTCCACTTT
clone_size: few; j_call: TRBJ2-5; v_call: TRBV20-1; d_call: NA; cdr3_aa: CFRCQAQYF; cdr3_nt: TGCTTCCGCTGTCAAGCCCAGTACTTC
clone_size: few; j_call: TRBJ2-3; v_call: TRBV2; d_call: NA; cdr3_aa: CASSELIATSTDTQYF; cdr3_nt: TGTGCCAGCAGTGAACTCATAGCGACTAGCACAGATACGCAGTATTTT
clone_size: many; j_call: TRBJ2-1; v_call: TRBV29-1; d_call: NA; cdr3_aa: CSVEDKGESINEQFF; cdr3_nt: TGCAGCGTTGAAGATAAGGGGGAAAGCATCAATGAGCAGTTCTTC
clone_size: NA; j_call: TRBJ2-3; v_call: TRBV4-3; d_call: NA; cdr3_aa: CASSQEYGRYTDTQYF; cdr3_nt: TGCGCCAGCAGCCAAGAGTACGGGCGGTACACAGATACGCAGTATTTT
clone_size: few; j_call: TRBJ1-2; v_call: TRBV10-3; d_call: TRBD1; cdr3_aa: CAISDPGQGGGYGYTF; cdr3_nt: TGTGCCATCAGTGACCCCGGACAGGGAGGAGGCTATGGCTACACCTTC
clone_size: many; j_call: TRBJ1-5; v_call: TRBV12-3/TRBV12-4; d_call: NA; cdr3_aa: CASRSGQSGSWQPQHF; cdr3_nt: TGTGCCAGCAGATCGGGACAAAGCGGGAGCTGGCAGCCCCAGCATTTT
clone_size: few; j_call: TRBJ2-1; v_call: TRBV4-1; d_call: TRBD2; cdr3_aa: CASSHPGLAFNEQFF; cdr3_nt: TGCGCCAGCAGCCACCCGGGACTAGCGTTCAATGAGCAGTTCTTC
clone_size: many; j_call: TRBJ2-2; v_call: TRBV12-3/TRBV12-4; d_call: NA; cdr3_aa: CASRLQDTGELFF; cdr3_nt: TGTGCCAGCAGGTTACAGGACACCGGGGAGCTGTTTTTT
clone_size: many; j_call: TRBJ2-1; v_call: TRBV7-6; d_call: NA; cdr3_aa: CASSLGNLAYNEQFF; cdr3_nt: TGTGCCAGCAGCTTAGGCAACCTTGCCTACAATGAGCAGTTCTTC
clone_size: many; j_call: TRBJ1-2; v_call: TRBV5-1; d_call: NA; cdr3_aa: CASSLAAGLYGYTF; cdr3_nt: TGCGCCAGCAGCTTGGCGGCAGGGCTCTATGGCTACACCTTC
clone_size: NA; j_call: TRBJ1-1; v_call: TRBV6-2/TRBV6-3; d_call: NA; cdr3_aa: CASRPLLGGNTEAFF; cdr3_nt: TGTGCCAGCAGGCCGCTCCTAGGGGGGAACACTGAAGCTTTCTTT
clone_size: NA; j_call: TRBJ2-1; v_call: TRBV20-1; d_call: NA; cdr3_aa: CSANNEQFF; cdr3_nt: TGCAGTGCAAACAATGAGCAGTTCTTC
clone_size: NA; j_call: TRBJ2-2; v_call: TRBV2; d_call: TRBD2; cdr3_aa: CASRASGGTGELFF; cdr3_nt: TGTGCCAGCCGGGCTAGCGGGGGAACCGGGGAGCTGTTTTTT
clone_size: few; j_call: TRBJ1-2; v_call: TRBV10-3; d_call: NA; cdr3_aa: CAISESWGQGGYGYTF; cdr3_nt: TGTGCCATCAGTGAGTCTTGGGGGCAGGGCGGCTATGGCTACACCTTC
clone_size: few; j_call: TRBJ2-7; v_call: TRBV7-2; d_call: TRBD2; cdr3_aa: CASSPRASGVYEQYF; cdr3_nt: TGTGCCAGCAGCCCCCGAGCTAGCGGGGTCTACGAGCAGTACTTC
clone_size: many; j_call: TRBJ2-2; v_call: TRBV28; d_call: NA; cdr3_aa: CASSLWAGSTGELFF; cdr3_nt: TGTGCCAGCAGTTTATGGGCGGGGAGCACCGGGGAGCTGTTTTTT
clone_size: many; j_call: TRBJ2-2; v_call: TRBV29-1; d_call: TRBD1; cdr3_aa: CSVEQGANTGELFF; cdr3_nt: TGCAGCGTTGAACAGGGGGCGAACACCGGGGAGCTGTTTTTT
clone_size: many; j_call: TRBJ2-3; v_call: TRBV12-3/TRBV12-4; d_call: NA; cdr3_aa: CASSLENTQYF; cdr3_nt: TGTGCCAGCAGTTTAGAGAATACGCAGTATTTT
clone_size: many; j_call: TRBJ1-1; v_call: TRBV28; d_call: NA; cdr3_aa: CASRTAAGEAFF; cdr3_nt: TGTGCCAGCAGGACGGCAGCTGGTGAAGCTTTCTTT
clone_size: many; j_call: TRBJ2-1; v_call: TRBV20-1; d_call: TRBD1; cdr3_aa: CSARDGTGVNEQFF; cdr3_nt: TGCAGTGCTAGAGACGGGACAGGGGTCAATGAGCAGTTCTTC
clone_size: many; j_call: TRBJ1-1; v_call: TRBV6-6; d_call: NA; cdr3_aa: CASSYSRGTEAFF; cdr3_nt: TGTGCCAGCAGTTACTCGAGAGGCACTGAAGCTTTCTTT
clone_size: many; j_call: TRBJ2-5; v_call: TRBV7-8; d_call: NA; cdr3_aa: CASSLFSVLETQYF; cdr3_nt: TGTGCCAGCAGCTTATTTAGCGTTCTAGAGACCCAGTACTTC
clone_size: few; j_call: TRBJ2-1; v_call: TRBV12-3/TRBV12-4; d_call: TRBD2; cdr3_aa: CASSLQLAGNNEQFF; cdr3_nt: TGTGCCAGCAGTTTGCAACTAGCGGGAAACAATGAGCAGTTCTTC
clone_size: NA; j_call: TRBJ1-1; v_call: TRBV7-3; d_call: TRBD1; cdr3_aa: CASSSGGQGGTEAFF; cdr3_nt: TGTGCCAGCAGCTCAGGGGGACAGGGGGGAACTGAAGCTTTCTTT